One sample yielded the 8 T cell receptor beta chains listed below, sequenced in a study of shared clonotypes between healthy human individuals. The data were produced by immunoSEQ multiplex PCR, yet TCRdb's version contains in-frame clones alone and is incomplete. The data hold some 2,000,000 clones, with 85% to 95% observed a single time. The sample consisted of naive CD4+ T cells sorted from blood. This sample's subset: CD45RA+ positively selected. These receptors all stem from a man younger than 35 in good health.

The rearrangement joins TRBV29-1 to TRBJ2-2, with D hard to call. The CDR3 runs 13 residues. From germline, CDR1 is SQVTM and CDR2 ANQGSEA. V lost 7 bases and J 5 bases, leaving 14 bases between the germline ends. The CDR3 here is CSGWLSRTGELFF. The DNA for the CDR3 is TGCAGCGGCTGGCTATCGAGGACCGGGGAGCTGTTTTTT.

Only one count was recorded for this clone. This chain uses TRBV7-2 with TRBJ2-5; D is perhaps TRBD2 (6 bases). The CDR3 has 14 amino acids. Per the germline V gene, CDR1 is SGHTA and CDR2 is FQGNSA. Trimming cost V 8 bases and J 4 bases, with 17 bases left between them. The CDR3 spells CASGRTGTVETQYF. The CDR3 nucleotides read TGTGCCAGCGGGCGAACGGGGACTGTAGAGACCCAGTACTTC.

This chain uses TRBV18 with TRBJ2-2; no firm D call. V lost 10 bases and J lost 1, with 19 bases in between. CDR3 length equals 16 residues. Germline CDR1 reads KGHSH; CDR2 reads LQKENI. As DNA, the CDR3 is TGTGCCACTCAAACCGTGGGAAATTTGAACACCGGGGAGCTGTTTTTT. Its protein is CATQTVGNLNTGELFF. Drawing the rest from reference TRBV18 and TRBJ2-2, the complete variable domain is NAGVMQNPRHLVRRRGQEARLRCSPMKGHSHVYWYRQLPEEGLKFMVYLQKENIIDESGMPKERFSAEFPKEGPSILRIQQVVRGDSAAYFCATQTVGNLNTGELFFGEGSRLTVL.

The chain recombines TRBV25-1 with TRBJ1-1; D gene unclear. CDR1 and CDR2 (germline): MGHDK, SYGVNS. The CDR3 is 13 residues long. The V end lost 2 bases, the J end lost 11 bases, and 15 bases lay between the germline ends. CDR3 in amino acids: CASSEGGFQWAFF. CDR3 nucleotides: TGTGCCAGCAGTGAAGGTGGCTTTCAATGGGCTTTCTTT.

The V and J genes are TRBV19 and TRBJ2-2; tentatively, D is TRBD1 (5 bases). The CDR3 totals 15 residues. Germline V gene data show CDR1 as LNHDA and CDR2 as SQIVND (reference sequence). V lost 1 base and J 5 bases, leaving 11 bases between the germline ends. The CDR3, as DNA: TGTGCCAGTAGTATAGGGGCCAGGGTTACCGGGGAGCTGTTTTTT. Translated: CASSIGARVTGELFF. Filled out from reference TRBV19 and TRBJ2-2, the complete variable domain reads DGGITQSPKYLFRKEGQNVTLSCEQNLNHDAMYWYRQDPGQGLRLIYYSQIVNDFQKGDIAEGYSVSREKKESFPLTVTSAQKNPTAFYLCASSIGARVTGELFFGEGSRLTVL.

This chain uses TRBV9 with TRBJ2-1; maybe TRBD2 (5 bases). Per germline, CDR1 SGDLS and CDR2 YYNGEE. V was cut by 3 bases and J by 1 base, with 17 bases left in between. The CDR3 runs 17 residues. Here the CDR3 DNA reads TGTGCCAGCAGCGCAGCCCTACTCCGCGGGTCCTACAATGAGCAGTTCTTC. Its translation: CASSAALLRGSYNEQFF.

This sequence joins TRBV6-1 and TRBJ2-2; D is ambiguous. Germline loops: CDR1 MNHNS, CDR2 SASEGT. V was trimmed by 2 bases and J by 5 bases, leaving 12 bases between them. The CDR3 runs to 15 residues. The CDR3 coding sequence is TGTGCCAGCAGTGAAAGCGTCTCTTGGACCGGGGAGCTGTTTTTT. Translated: CASSESVSWTGELFF.

The chain recombines TRBV2 with TRBJ2-7; 8 nucleotides match TRBD1. Germline V gene sequence: CDR1 SNHLY, CDR2 FYNNEI. Trimming removed 3 bases from V and 3 bases from J; junction bases left unmatched: 4. This CDR3 region has 14 residues. The CDR3 sequence is CASSEGGQGYEQYF. CDR3 coding DNA: TGTGCCAGCAGTGAGGGTGGACAGGGCTACGAGCAGTACTTC.